The clone carrying this TCR beta chain was observed at least ten times. Its matching antigen is unknown. Trimming removed 0 bases at V and 4 bases at J, with 16 bases between. Per germline, CDR1 SGHRS and CDR2 YFSETQ. CDR3 length: 16 amino acids. The sample comes from a study of identical twins. Findings and limits, study-wide: With abundant cord blood beta clonotypes, insertions were fewer; memory repertoires showed no such pattern.

One entry per CDR3 protein results from TCRdb running MiXCR on the 5' RACE reads. The sample records over 600,000 distinct CDR3 sequences, less than 25% being singletons. The sample was also reused in another study, on T cells expressing NK-cell markers. From that second work: Sorted CD3+CD56-NKG2C+, CD3+CD56+NKG2C+ and CD3+CD56+NKG2C- T cells supplied the TCR beta repertoires. Dominance of the CD3+CD56-NKG2C+ fraction by these clonotypes also held in a handful of donors. Expanded NKG2C+ T cell clones had unclear HCMV specificity.

The sample was PBMCs. The clonotype comes from a woman between 18 and 30 years old in good health. The chain employs TRBV5-1 and TRBJ1-2; no reliable D call. This CDR3 is CASSLAGEGLGYGYTF. CDR3 in DNA: TGCGCCAGCAGCTTGGCCGGGGAGGGTCTTGGCTATGGCTACACCTTC. Based on the CDR3 plus reference TRBV5-1 and TRBJ1-2, the full variable domain is KAGVTQTPRYLIKTRGQQVTLSCSPISGHRSVSWYQQTPGQGLQFLFEYFSETQRNKGNFPGRFSGRQFSNSRSEMNVSTLELGDSALYLCASSLAGEGLGYGYTFGSGTRLTVV.